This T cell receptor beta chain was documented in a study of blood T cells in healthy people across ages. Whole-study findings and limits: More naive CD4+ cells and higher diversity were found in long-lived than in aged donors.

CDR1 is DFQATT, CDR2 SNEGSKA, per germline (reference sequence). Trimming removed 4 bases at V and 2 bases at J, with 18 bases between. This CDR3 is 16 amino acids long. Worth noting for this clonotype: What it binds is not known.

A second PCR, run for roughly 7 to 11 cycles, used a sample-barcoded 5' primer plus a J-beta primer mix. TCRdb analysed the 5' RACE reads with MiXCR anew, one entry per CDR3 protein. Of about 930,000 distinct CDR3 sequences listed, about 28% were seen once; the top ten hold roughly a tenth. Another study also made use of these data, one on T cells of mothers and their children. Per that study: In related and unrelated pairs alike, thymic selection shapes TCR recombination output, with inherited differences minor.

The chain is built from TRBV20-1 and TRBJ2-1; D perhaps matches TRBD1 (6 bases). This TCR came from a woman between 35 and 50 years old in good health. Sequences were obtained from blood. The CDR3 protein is CSANKAAGTPYNEQFF. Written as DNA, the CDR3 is TGCAGTGCTAACAAAGCCGCCGGGACACCCTACAATGAGCAGTTCTTC.